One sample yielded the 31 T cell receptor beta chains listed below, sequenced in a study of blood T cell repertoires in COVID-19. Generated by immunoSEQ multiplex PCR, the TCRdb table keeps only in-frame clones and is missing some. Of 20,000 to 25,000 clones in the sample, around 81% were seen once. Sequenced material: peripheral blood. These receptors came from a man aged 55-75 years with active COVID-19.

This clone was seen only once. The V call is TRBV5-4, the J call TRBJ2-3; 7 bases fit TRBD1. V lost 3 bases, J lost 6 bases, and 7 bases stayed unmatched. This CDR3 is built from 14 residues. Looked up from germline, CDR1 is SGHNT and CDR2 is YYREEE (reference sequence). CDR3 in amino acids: CASSSYRGVDTQYF. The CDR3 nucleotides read TGTGCCAGCAGCTCATACAGGGGAGTCGATACGCAGTATTTT.

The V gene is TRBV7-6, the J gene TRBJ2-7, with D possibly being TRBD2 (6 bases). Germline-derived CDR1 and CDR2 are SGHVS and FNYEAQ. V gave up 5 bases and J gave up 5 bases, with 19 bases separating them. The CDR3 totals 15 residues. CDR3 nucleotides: TGTGCCAGCAGCCTAAATGGGGGGAATCGCCACGAGCAGTACTTC. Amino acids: CASSLNGGNRHEQYF.

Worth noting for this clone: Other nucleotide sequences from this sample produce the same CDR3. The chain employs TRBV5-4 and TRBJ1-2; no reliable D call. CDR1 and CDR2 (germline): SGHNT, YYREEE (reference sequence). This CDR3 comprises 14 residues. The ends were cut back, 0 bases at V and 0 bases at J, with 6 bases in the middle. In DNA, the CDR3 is TGTGCCAGCAGCTTGGGTCCGGCTAACTATGGCTACACCTTC. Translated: CASSLGPANYGYTF. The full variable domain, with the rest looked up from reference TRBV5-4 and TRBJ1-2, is ETGVTQSPTHLIKTRGQQVTLRCSSQSGHNTVSWYQQALGQGPQFIFQYYREEENGRGNFPPRFSGLQFPNYSSELNVNALELDDSALYLCASSLGPANYGYTFGSGTRLTVV.

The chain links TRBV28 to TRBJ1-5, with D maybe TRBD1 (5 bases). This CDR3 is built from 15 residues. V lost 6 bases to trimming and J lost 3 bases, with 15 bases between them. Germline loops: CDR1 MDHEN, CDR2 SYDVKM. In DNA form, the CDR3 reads TGTGCCAGCAGCTCAAACAGGCAGTTCAATCAGCCCCAGCATTTT. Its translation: CASSSNRQFNQPQHF.

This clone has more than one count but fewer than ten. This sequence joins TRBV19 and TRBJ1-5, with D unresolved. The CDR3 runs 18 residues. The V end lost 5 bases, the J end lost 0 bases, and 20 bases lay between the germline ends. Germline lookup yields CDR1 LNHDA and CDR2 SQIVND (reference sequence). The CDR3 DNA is TGTGCCAGTAGTGTAGGCCCGAGTGGGCGATATAGCAATCAGCCCCAGCATTTT. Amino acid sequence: CASSVGPSGRYSNQPQHF. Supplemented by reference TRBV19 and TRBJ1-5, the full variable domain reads DGGITQSPKYLFRKEGQNVTLSCEQNLNHDAMYWYRQDPGQGLRLIYYSQIVNDFQKGDIAEGYSVSREKKESFPLTVTSAQKNPTAFYLCASSVGPSGRYSNQPQHFGDGTRLSIL.

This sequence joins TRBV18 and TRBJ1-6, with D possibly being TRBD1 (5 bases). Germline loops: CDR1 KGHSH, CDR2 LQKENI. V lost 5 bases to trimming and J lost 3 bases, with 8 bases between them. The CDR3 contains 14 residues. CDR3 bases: TGTGCCAGCTCATCCGACAGCTATAATTCACCCCTCCACTTT. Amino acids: CASSSDSYNSPLHF.

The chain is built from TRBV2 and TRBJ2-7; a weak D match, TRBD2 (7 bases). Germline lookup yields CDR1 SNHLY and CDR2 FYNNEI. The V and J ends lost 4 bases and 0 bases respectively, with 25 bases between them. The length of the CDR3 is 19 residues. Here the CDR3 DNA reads TGTGCCAGCAGTGTTGAATCTTGGGGGGGCGCGGGGAACTCCTACGAGCAGTACTTC. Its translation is CASSVESWGGAGNSYEQYF. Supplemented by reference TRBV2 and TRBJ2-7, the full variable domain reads EPEVTQTPSHQVTQMGQEVILRCVPISNHLYFYWYRQILGQKVEFLVSFYNNEISEKSEIFDDQFSVERPDGSNFTLKIRSTKLEDSAMYFCASSVESWGGAGNSYEQYFGPGTRLTVT.

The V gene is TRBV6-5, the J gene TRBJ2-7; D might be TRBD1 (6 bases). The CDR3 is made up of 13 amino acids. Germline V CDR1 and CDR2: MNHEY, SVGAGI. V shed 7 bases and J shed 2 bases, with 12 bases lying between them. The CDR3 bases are TGTGCCAGCACGCCTACAGGGACCTACGAGCAGTACTTC. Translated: CASTPTGTYEQYF.

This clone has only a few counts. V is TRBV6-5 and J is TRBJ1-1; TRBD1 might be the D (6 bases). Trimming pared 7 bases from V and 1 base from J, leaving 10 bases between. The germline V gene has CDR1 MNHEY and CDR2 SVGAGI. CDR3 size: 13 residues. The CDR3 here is CASTLQGNTEAFF. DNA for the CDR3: TGTGCCAGCACCTTACAGGGGAACACTGAAGCTTTCTTT.

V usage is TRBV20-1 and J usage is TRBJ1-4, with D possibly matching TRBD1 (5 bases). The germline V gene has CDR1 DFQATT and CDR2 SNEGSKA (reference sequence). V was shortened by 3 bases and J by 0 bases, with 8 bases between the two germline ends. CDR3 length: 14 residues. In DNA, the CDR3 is TGCAGTGCTAGTAGGACAACAACTAATGAAAAACTGTTTTTT. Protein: CSASRTTTNEKLFF.

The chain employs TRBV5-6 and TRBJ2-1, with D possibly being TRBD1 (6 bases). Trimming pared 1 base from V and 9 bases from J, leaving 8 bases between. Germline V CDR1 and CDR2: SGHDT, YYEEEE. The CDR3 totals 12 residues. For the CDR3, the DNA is TGTGCCAGCAGCTTGAGCAGGGGTGAGCAGTTCTTC. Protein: CASSLSRGEQFF.

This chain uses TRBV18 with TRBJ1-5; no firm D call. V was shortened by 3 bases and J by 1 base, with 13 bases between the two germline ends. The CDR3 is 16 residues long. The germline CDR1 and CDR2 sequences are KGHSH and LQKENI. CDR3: CASSPEVPRSNQPQHF. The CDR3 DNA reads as TGTGCCAGCTCACCGGAGGTCCCCCGAAGCAATCAGCCCCAGCATTTT.

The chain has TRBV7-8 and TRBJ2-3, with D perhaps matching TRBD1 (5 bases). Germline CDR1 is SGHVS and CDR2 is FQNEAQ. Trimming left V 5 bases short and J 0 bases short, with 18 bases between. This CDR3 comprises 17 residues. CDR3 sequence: CASSPTDRISSTDTQYF. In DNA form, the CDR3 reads TGTGCCAGCAGCCCGACCGACAGAATTTCTAGCACAGATACGCAGTATTTT. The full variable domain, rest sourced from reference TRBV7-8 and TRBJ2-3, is GAGVSQSPRYKVAKRGQDVALRCDPISGHVSLFWYQQALGQGPEFLTYFQNEAQLDKSGLPSDRFFAERPEGSVSTLKIQRTQQEDSAVYLCASSPTDRISSTDTQYFGPGTRLTVL.

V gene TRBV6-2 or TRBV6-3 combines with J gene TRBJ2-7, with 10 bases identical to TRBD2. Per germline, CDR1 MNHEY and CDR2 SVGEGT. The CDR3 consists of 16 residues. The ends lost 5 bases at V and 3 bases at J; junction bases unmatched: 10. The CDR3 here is CASSLFSGRLLYEQYF. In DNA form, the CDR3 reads TGTGCCAGCAGTCTATTTAGCGGGAGGCTCCTCTACGAGCAGTACTTC.

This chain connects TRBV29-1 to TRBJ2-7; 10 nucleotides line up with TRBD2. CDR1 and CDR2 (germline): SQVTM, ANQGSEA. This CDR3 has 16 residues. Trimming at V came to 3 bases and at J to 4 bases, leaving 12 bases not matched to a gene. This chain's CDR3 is CSVDQGASGSRYEQYF. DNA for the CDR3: TGCAGCGTTGACCAGGGCGCTAGCGGGAGTCGGTACGAGCAGTACTTC.

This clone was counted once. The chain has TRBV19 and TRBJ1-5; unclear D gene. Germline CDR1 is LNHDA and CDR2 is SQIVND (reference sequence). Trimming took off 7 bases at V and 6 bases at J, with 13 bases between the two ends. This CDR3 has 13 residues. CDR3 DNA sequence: TGTGCCAGTATGAGAGACTCCGGTCAGCCCCAGCATTTT. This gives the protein CASMRDSGQPQHF.

The CDR3 DNA sequence: TGTGCCAGCAGCTTACGGACAGGGAGCAATGAGCAGTTCTTC. It is translated as CASSLRTGSNEQFF. This chain uses TRBV7-8 with TRBJ2-1; 8 bases agree with TRBD1. Germline values: CDR1 SGHVS, CDR2 FQNEAQ. With 2 bases clipped from V and 6 bases from J, the junction kept 3 bases outside the gene matches. The CDR3 length is 14 residues.

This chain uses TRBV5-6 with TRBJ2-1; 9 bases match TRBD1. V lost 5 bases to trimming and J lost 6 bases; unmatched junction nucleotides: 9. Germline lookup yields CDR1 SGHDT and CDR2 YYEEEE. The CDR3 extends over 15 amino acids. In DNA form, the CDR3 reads TGTGCCAGCAGTCAACCGGGACAGGGACGCAATGAGCAGTTCTTC. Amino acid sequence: CASSQPGQGRNEQFF.

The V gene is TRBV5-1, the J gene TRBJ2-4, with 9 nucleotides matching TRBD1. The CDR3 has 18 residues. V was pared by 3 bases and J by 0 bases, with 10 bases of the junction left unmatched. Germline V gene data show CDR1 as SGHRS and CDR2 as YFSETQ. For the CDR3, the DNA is TGCGCCAGCAGCTGGGACCGCACAGGGGGCGAAGCCAAAAACATTCAGTACTTC. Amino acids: CASSWDRTGGEAKNIQYF.

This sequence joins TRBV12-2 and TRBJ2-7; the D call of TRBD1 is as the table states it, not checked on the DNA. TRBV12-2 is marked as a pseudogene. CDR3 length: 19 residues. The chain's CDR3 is CASRLAPGGTGVRSYEQYF. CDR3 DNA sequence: TGTGCAAGTCGCTTAGCGCCTGGTGGGACAGGGGTTCGTTCCTACGAGCAGTACTTC.

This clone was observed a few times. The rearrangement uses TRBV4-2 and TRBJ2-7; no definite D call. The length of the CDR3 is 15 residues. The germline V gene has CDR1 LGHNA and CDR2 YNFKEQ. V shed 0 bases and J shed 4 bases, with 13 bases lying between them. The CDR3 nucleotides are TGTGCCAGCAGCCAAGACGAGCCCGAGCCTTACGAGCAGTACTTC. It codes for CASSQDEPEPYEQYF.

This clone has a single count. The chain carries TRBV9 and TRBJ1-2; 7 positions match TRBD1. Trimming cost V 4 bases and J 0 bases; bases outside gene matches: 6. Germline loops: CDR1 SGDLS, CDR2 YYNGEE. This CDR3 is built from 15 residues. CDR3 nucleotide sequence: TGTGCCAGCAGCCCCAGACAGGGCGCTAACTATGGCTACACCTTC. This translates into CASSPRQGANYGYTF.

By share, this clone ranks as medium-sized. The CDR3 DNA sequence: TGTGCCAGCAGCGACACAGGCGAATCGAACACTGAAGCTTTCTTT. Protein: CASSDTGESNTEAFF. The rearrangement joins TRBV9 to TRBJ1-1, with a weak D call TRBD1 (5 bases). Looked up from germline, CDR1 is SGDLS and CDR2 is YYNGEE. Trimming cost V 3 bases and J 1 base, with 13 bases left between them. The CDR3 has 15 amino acids. The variable domain in full, with the rest retrieved from reference TRBV9 and TRBJ1-1, is DSGVTQTPKHLITATGQRVTLRCSPRSGDLSVYWYQQSLDQGLQFLIQYYNGEERAKGNILERFSAQQFPDLHSELNLSSLELGDSALYFCASSDTGESNTEAFFGQGTRLTVV.

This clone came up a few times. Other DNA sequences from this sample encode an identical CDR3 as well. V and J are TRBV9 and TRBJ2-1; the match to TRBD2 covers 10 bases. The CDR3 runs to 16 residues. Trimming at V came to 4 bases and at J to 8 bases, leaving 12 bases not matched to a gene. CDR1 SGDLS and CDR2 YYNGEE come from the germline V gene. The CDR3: CASSPRGLAGVHEQFF. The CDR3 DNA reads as TGTGCCAGCAGCCCTAGGGGGCTAGCGGGAGTTCATGAGCAGTTCTTC.

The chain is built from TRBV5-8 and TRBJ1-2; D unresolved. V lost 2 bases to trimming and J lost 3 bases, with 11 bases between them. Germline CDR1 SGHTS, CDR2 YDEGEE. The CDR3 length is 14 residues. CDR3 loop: CASSLMVQHYGYTF. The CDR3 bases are TGTGCCAGCAGCTTAATGGTACAGCACTATGGCTACACCTTC. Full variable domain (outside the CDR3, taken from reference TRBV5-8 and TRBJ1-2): EAGVTQSPTHLIKTRGQQATLRCSPISGHTSVYWYQQALGLGLQFLLWYDEGEERNRGNFPPRFSGRQFPNYSSELNVNALELEDSALYLCASSLMVQHYGYTFGSGTRLTVV.

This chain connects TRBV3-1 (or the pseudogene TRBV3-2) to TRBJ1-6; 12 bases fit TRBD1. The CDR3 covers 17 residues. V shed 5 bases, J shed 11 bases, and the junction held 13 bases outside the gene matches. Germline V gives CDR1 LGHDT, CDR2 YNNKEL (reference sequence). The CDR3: CASSSGTGGSPSPPLHF. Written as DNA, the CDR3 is TGTGCCAGCAGCTCCGGGACAGGGGGCTCGCCCAGTCCACCCCTCCACTTT.

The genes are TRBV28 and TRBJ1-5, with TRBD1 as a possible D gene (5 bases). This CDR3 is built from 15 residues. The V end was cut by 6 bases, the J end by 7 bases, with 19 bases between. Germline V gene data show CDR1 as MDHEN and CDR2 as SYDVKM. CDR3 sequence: CASSLGRGYRQPQHF. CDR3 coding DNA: TGTGCCAGCAGCTTGGGCCGGGGGTATAGACAGCCCCAGCATTTT.

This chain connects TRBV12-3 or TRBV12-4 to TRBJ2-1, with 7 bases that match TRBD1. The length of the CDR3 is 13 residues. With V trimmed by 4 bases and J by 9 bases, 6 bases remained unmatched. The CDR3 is CASSSTGLAEQFF. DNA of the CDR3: TGTGCCAGCAGTTCGACAGGGCTAGCTGAGCAGTTCTTC.

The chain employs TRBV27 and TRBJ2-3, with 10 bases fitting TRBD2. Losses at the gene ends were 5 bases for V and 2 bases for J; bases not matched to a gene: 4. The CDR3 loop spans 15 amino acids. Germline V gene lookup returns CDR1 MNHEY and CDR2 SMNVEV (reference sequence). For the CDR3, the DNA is TGTGCCAGCAGTCGGACTAGCGGACTCACAGATACGCAGTATTTT. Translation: CASSRTSGLTDTQYF.

CDR3 in DNA: TGTGCCAGCAATAACAGGGGGCTCGCTGAAGCTTTCTTT. Its translation: CASNNRGLAEAFF. The chain couples TRBV28 to TRBJ1-1; TRBD1 agrees at 9 bases. V shed 7 bases, J shed 6 bases, and the junction held 6 bases outside the gene matches. This CDR3 is 13 amino acids long. The germline V gene encodes CDR1 MDHEN and CDR2 SYDVKM.

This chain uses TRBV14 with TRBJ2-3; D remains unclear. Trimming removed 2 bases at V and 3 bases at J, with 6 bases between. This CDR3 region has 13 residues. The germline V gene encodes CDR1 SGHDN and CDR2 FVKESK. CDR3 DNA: TGTGCCAGCAGCCAACCAGGTACAGATACGCAGTATTTT. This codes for CASSQPGTDTQYF.